Here is one T cell receptor beta chain with its context. Its binding antigen is unknown. Per-base quality was not reported, and no clone a single base away is much larger than it. The data stem from a study of T cell responses to AZD1222 COVID-19 vaccine (dated by TCRdb to 2020 to 2022). In the study overall: TCR sequencing was performed for more than 230 trial participants, of whom 207 were given two doses of AZD1222 and about 25 were given two doses of MenACWY control vaccine. Trial participants were enrolled by age into 18-55, 56-69 and 70-plus year subgroups, with 148, 28 and 57 TCR-sequenced participants respectively. General conclusions and limits of the study: Epitopes outside the regions mutated in the B.1.351 and B.1.1.7 variants were reportedly recognized by nearly half of the unique spike-specific TCRs. Participants were mostly white British, with more females than males. The authors suggested clonal diversity may have been underestimated. After two AZD1222 doses, spike-specific TCR breadth and depth were significantly higher than at day 0 and than in MenACWY recipients. Because no day 14 peak-response samples were available, repertoires were characterized only after the peak T cell response. Conclusions about previously exposed vaccinees were limited because only 5 or 6 AZD1222 recipients were SARS-CoV-2 seropositive at baseline. In the small 56-69-year group, the increase in depth fell short of significance, most likely because of low power. Vaccine-associated CD4 TCRs spanned the whole spike protein, with dominant responses in regions 160-218 and 743-854.

The CDR3 regions of human TCRbeta chains were analyzed by immunosequencing. In the original analysis: TCRs in the repertoires were matched against a reference library of SARS-CoV-2-specific TCRs that had been generated with the MIRA antigen-specificity platform. Breadth was defined as the fraction of unique TCRs that were SARS-CoV-2-associated, and depth was defined as the fraction of total T cells that were SARS-CoV-2-associated. Using the MIRA data, each spike-specific TCR was assigned both to the spike region to which the TCR was reactive and to a CD4 or CD8 class. Log10-transformed breadth and depth values were compared by one-way ANOVA with Sidak's multiple comparisons tests. TCRdb mirrors the immuneACCESS table, restricted to in-frame sequences. Some clones are absent from its copies; in checked studies, under half trace to an unresolved V gene, and the reason for the others is unknown. The DNA was the basis for D and trimming; V, J and clone size are from that table. The sample table contains 150,000 to 160,000 clones; only one count was recorded for about 85% of them. Just under 7% of the sample is in the top ten clones.

Per the publication, the time point label means: sample from adult after SARS-CoV-2 infection, after symptom onset. Two convalescent COVID-19 patients, sampled after symptom onset from adults with prior SARS-CoV-2 infection, were also TCR-sequenced for comparison. Based on the germline V gene, the CDR1 and CDR2 sequences are MGHRA and YSYEKL. From its cysteine to its phenylalanine, the CDR3 spans 17 amino acids. Only the CDR3 region is kept as DNA, spanning 51 bases read in frame from base 1. Trimming takes 6 bases off V and 3 bases off J; junction bases not matched to a gene: 12. This receptor was obtained from an adult who had recovered from COVID-19. Recombination linked TRBV4-1 to TRBJ1-2, with 11 bases matching TRBD1. Sequenced material: peripheral blood, taken after recovery from COVID-19. The encoded CDR3 is CASSLRTGGSSDYGYTF. The sequenced DNA is TGCGCCAGCAGTCTCCGGACAGGGGGCTCCTCTGACTATGGCTACACCTTC.